The present TCR beta chain was sequenced within a study of human T cells and chemical hapten exposure. Study-wide results and limits: TCRs above 1 in 1000 frequency stayed constant with DPC sensitization.

The authors extracted total RNA from unfractionated whole blood. The study's library attached unique molecular identifiers to single cDNA molecules. Each CDR3 protein is one row after TCRdb ran MiXCR on the 5' RACE reads. The data hold fewer than 150,000 distinct CDR3 sequences, with more than 15% observed a single time. After removal of 5 bases from V and 4 bases from J, the junction contained 8 bases not matched to a gene. CDR1 is LGHNA and CDR2 is YNFKEQ in the germline V gene. The CDR3 is 15 amino acids. Concerning this clonotype itself: The antigen is undetermined.

This chain links TRBV4-2 with TRBJ2-3; TRBD2 aligns across 8 bases. The receptor's source is a human donor in good health. CDR3 loop: CASSSRAGGPDTQYF. CDR3 DNA: TGTGCCAGCAGCTCAAGGGCGGGAGGACCAGATACGCAGTATTTT.